The present T cell receptor beta chain was sequenced within a study of T cell responses to AZD1222 COVID-19 vaccine. Study-level points and caveats: All repertoire sampling was performed exclusively after the peak T cell response.

Of note for this clone: Antigen unknown.

Data came from immunoSEQ multiplex PCR; TCRdb stores just in-frame clones and leaves some out. Of 45,000 to 70,000 clones in the sample, roughly 90% are singletons; the top ten hold around 15%. Trimming cost V 1 base and J 6 bases; bases outside gene matches: 8. From germline, CDR1 is MGHRA and CDR2 YSYEKL. The CDR3 length is 16 residues. The gene calls are TRBV4-1 and TRBJ2-3, with TRBD2 identical over 9 bases. The sample here was peripheral blood, taken 28 days after the second AZD1222 dose. The sequence was obtained from an adult who received the AZD1222 COVID-19 vaccine. CDR3: CASSQGAGLAWDTQYF. The CDR3 DNA reads TGCGCCAGCAGCCAAGGCGCTGGACTAGCGTGGGATACGCAGTATTTT.